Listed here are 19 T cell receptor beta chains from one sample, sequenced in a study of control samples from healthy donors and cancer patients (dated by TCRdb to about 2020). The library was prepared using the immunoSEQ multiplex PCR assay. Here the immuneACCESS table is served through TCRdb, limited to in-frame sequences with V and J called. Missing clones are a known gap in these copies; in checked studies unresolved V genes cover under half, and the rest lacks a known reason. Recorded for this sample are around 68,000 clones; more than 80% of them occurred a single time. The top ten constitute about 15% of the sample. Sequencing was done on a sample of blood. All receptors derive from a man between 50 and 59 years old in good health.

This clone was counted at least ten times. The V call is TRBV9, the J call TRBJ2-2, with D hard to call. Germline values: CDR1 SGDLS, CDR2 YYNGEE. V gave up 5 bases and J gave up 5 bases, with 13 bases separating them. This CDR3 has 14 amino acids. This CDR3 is CASSASFGTGELFF. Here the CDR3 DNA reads TGTGCCAGCAGTGCATCTTTCGGTACCGGGGAGCTGTTTTTT. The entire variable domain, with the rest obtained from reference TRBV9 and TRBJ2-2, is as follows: DSGVTQTPKHLITATGQRVTLRCSPRSGDLSVYWYQQSLDQGLQFLIQYYNGEERAKGNILERFSAQQFPDLHSELNLSSLELGDSALYFCASSASFGTGELFFGEGSRLTVL.

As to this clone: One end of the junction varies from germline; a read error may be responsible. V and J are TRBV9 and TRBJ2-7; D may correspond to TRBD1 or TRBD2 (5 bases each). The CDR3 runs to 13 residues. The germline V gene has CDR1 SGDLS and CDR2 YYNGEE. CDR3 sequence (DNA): TGTGCCAGCAGCCACTCAAGTGAGGGACCCAGTTATTTC. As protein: CASSHSSEGPSYF.

CDR3 sequence: CASSQVTGGAEQYF. For the CDR3, the DNA is TGTGCCAGCAGCCAAGTCACGGGGGGCGCCGAGCAGTACTTC. This sequence joins TRBV14 and TRBJ2-7, with TRBD2 as a possible D gene (7 bases). The CDR3 sequence is 14 residues long. Germline V CDR1 and CDR2: SGHDN, FVKESK. The ends were cut back, 1 base at V and 6 bases at J, with 13 bases in the middle.

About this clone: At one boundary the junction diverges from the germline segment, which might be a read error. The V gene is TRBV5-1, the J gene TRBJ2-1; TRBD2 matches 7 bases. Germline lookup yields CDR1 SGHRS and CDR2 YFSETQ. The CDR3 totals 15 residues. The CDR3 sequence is CASRLEAGAGSEQFF. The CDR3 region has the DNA TGCGCCAGCAGATTGGAGGCGGGAGCTGGGAGTGAGCAGTTCTTC. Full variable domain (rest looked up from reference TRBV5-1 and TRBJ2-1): KAGVTQTPRYLIKTRGQQVTLSCSPISGHRSVSWYQQTPGQGLQFLFEYFSETQRNKGNFPGRFSGRQFSNSRSEMNVSTLELGDSALYLCASRLEAGAGSEQFFGPGTRLTVL.

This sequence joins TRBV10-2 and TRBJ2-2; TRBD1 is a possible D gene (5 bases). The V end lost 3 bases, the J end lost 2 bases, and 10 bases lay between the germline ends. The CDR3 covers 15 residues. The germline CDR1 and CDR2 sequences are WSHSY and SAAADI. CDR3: CASSDWGANTGELFF. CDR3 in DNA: TGCGCCAGCAGTGATTGGGGCGCAAACACCGGGGAGCTGTTTTTT.

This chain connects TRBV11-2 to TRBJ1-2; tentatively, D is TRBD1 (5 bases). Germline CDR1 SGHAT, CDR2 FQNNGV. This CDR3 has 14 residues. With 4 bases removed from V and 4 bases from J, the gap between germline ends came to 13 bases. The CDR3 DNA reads TGTGCCAGCAGCTACGGGGGAAACCTCTATGGCTACACCTTC. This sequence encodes CASSYGGNLYGYTF. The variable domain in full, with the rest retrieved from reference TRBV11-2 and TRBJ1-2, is EAGVAQSPRYKIIEKRQSVAFWCNPISGHATLYWYQQILGQGPKLLIQFQNNGVVDDSQLPKDRFSAERLKGVDSTLKIQPAKLEDSAVYLCASSYGGNLYGYTFGSGTRLTVV.

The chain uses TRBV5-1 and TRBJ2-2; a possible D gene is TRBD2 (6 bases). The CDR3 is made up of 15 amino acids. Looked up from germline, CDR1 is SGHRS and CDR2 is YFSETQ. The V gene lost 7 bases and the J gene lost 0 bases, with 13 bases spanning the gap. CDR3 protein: CASSTGLANTGELFF. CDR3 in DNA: TGCGCCAGCTCCACGGGACTCGCGAACACCGGGGAGCTGTTTTTT.

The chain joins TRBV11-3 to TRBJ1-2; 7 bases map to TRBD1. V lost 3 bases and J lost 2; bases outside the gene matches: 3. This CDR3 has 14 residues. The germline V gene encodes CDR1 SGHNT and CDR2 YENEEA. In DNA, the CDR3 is TGTGCCAGCAGCTTGAGACAGGGAAACTATGGCTACACCTTC. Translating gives CASSLRQGNYGYTF.

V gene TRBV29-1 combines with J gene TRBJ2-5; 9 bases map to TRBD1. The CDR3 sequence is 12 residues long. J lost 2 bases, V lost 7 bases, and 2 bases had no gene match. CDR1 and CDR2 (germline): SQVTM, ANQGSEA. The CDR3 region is CSGGQGQETQYF. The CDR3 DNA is TGCAGCGGAGGACAGGGGCAAGAGACCCAGTACTTC.

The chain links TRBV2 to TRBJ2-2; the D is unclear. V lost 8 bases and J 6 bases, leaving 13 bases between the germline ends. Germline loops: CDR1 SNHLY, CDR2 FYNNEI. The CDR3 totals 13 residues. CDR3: CASGARWSGELFF. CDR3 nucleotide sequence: TGTGCCAGCGGAGCGAGGTGGTCCGGGGAGCTGTTTTTT.

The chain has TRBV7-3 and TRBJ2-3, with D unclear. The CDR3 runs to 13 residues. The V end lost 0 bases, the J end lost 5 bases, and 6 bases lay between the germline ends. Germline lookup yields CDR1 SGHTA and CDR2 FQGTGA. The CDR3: CASSLTLVDTQYF. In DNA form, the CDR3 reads TGTGCCAGCAGCTTAACATTGGTAGATACGCAGTATTTT.

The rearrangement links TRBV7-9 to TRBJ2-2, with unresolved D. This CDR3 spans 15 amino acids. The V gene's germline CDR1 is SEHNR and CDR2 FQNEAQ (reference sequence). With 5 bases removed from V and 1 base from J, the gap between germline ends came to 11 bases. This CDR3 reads CASSNFPRNTGELFF. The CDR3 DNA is TGTGCCAGCAGCAATTTTCCGCGGAACACCGGGGAGCTGTTTTTT. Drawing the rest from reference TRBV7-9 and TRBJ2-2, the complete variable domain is DTGVSQNPRHKITKRGQNVTFRCDPISEHNRLYWYRQTLGQGPEFLTYFQNEAQLEKSRLLSDRFSAERPKGSFSTLEIQRTEQGDSAMYLCASSNFPRNTGELFFGEGSRLTVL.

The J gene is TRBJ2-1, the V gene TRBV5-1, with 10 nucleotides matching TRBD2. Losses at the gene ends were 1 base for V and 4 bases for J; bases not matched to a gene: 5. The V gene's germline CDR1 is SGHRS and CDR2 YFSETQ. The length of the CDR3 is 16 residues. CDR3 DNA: TGCGCCAGCAGCTTGACCTGGACTAGCGGTTACAATGAGCAGTTCTTC. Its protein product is CASSLTWTSGYNEQFF. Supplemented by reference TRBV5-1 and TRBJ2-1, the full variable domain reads KAGVTQTPRYLIKTRGQQVTLSCSPISGHRSVSWYQQTPGQGLQFLFEYFSETQRNKGNFPGRFSGRQFSNSRSEMNVSTLELGDSALYLCASSLTWTSGYNEQFFGPGTRLTVL.

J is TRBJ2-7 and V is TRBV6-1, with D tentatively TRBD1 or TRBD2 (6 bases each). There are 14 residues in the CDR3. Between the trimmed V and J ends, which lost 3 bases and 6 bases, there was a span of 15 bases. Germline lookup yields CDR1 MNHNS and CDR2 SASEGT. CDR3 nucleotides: TGTGCCAGCAGTGAGGCTTTAGGGGGGTCCGAGCAGTACTTC. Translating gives CASSEALGGSEQYF.

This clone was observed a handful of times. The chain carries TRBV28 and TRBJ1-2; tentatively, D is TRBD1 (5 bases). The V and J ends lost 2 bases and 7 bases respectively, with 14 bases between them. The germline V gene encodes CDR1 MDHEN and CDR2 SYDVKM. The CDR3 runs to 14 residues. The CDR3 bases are TGTGCCAGCAGTTTAGCCCCAGGGTACTCTGGCTACACCTTC. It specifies CASSLAPGYSGYTF.

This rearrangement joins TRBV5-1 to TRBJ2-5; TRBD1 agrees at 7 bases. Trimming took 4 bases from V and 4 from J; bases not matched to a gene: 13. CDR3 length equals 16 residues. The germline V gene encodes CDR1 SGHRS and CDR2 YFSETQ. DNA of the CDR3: TGCGCCAGCAGCCACCGACAGGGCGCTTTGGGAGAGACCCAGTACTTC. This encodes CASSHRQGALGETQYF.

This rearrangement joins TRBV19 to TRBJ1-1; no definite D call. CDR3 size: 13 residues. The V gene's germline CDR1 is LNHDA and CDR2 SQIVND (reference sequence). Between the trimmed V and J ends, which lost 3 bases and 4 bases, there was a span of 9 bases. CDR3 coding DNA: TGTGCCAGTAGTATGGGCTTAGGCACTGAAGCTTTCTTT. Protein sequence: CASSMGLGTEAFF.

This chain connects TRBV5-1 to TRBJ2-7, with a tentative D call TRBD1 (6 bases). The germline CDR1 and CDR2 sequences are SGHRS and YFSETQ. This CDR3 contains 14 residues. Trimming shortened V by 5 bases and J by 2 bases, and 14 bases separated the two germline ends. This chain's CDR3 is CASRRGGVPYEQYF. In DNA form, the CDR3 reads TGCGCCAGCAGACGAGGGGGAGTACCCTACGAGCAGTACTTC.

CDR3 protein: CASSTGMNTEAFF. CDR3 coding DNA: TGTGCCAGCAGTACGGGAATGAACACTGAAGCTTTCTTT. The J gene is TRBJ1-1, the V gene TRBV7-3; D unclear. Germline CDR1 and CDR2: SGHTA and FQGTGA. V shed 6 bases and J shed 0 bases, with 8 bases lying between them. The CDR3 loop spans 13 amino acids. Full variable domain (remainder filled in from reference TRBV7-3 and TRBJ1-1): GAGVSQTPSNKVTEKGKYVELRCDPISGHTALYWYRQSLGQGPEFLIYFQGTGAADDSGLPNDRFFAVRPEGSVSTLKIQRTERGDSAVYLCASSTGMNTEAFFGQGTRLTVV.